Here is one T cell receptor (beta chain) with its context. Its specificity is unknown. Both 60 Vbeta primers and 13 Jbeta primers went into the PCR. Generated by immunoSEQ multiplex PCR, the TCRdb table keeps only in-frame clones and is missing some. Seen here are some 85,000 clones, about four fifths observed once, and the top ten hold around 2.3%. This record comes from a study of cytomegalovirus exposure and HLA in healthy donors. Study details: A previous analysis identified approximately 110 million unique TCR beta sequences derived from some 200 million T cells. Study-wide results and limits: When a later analysis was performed, an Asian-associated ancestry cluster reportedly had fewer N-insertions than the roughly 640-donor mean. Later work found that TCR association rates differed between HLA loci; DRB1 had the most and HLA-C the fewest.

The sequenced sample was PBMCs. The TCR sequence derives from a man aged 18 to 29 in good health and CMV-seronegative.

The CDR3 is CASSPREGLTDTQYF. The CDR3 bases are TGTGCCAGCAGTCCCCGGGAGGGCCTCACAGATACGCAGTATTTT. The chain combines TRBV27 with TRBJ2-3, with TRBD2 matching 8 bases. The V gene's germline CDR1 is MNHEY and CDR2 SMNVEV (reference sequence). The CDR3 is 15 residues long. V shed 5 bases, J shed 2 bases, and the junction held 6 bases outside the gene matches.